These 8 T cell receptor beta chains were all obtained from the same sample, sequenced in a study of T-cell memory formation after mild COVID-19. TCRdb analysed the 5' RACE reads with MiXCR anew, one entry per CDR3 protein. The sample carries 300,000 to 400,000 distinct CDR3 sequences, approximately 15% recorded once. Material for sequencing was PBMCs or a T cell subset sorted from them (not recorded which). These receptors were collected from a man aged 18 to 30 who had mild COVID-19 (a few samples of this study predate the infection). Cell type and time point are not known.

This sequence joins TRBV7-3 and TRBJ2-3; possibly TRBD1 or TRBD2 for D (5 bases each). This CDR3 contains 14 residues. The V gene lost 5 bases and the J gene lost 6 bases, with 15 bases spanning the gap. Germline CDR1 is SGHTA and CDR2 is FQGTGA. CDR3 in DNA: TGTGCCAGCAGCCAGGGACCTCAAGGGGATACGCAGTATTTT. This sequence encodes CASSQGPQGDTQYF.

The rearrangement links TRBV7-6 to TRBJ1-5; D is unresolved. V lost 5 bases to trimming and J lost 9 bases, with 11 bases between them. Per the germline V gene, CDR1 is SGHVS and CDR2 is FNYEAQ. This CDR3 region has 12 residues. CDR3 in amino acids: CASSPRDGPQHF. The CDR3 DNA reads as TGTGCCAGCAGCCCGCGGGATGGGCCCCAGCATTTT.

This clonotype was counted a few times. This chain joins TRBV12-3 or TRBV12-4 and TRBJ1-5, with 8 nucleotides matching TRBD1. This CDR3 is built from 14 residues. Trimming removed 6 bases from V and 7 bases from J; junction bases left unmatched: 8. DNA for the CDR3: TGTGCCAGCAGGGAAGGACAGGGAGGGCAGCCCCAGCATTTT. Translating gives CASREGQGGQPQHF.

DNA of the CDR3: TGTGCCAGCAGCTTGGGGCCGGGACGGACGAGCTCCTACAATGAGCAGTTCTTC. It is translated as CASSLGPGRTSSYNEQFF. The chain recombines TRBV5-8 with TRBJ2-1, with D perhaps given as TRBD1 or TRBD2 (5 bases each). Trimming stripped 0 bases from V and 0 bases from J, with 16 bases between. Looked up from germline, CDR1 is SGHTS and CDR2 is YDEGEE. CDR3 length: 18 amino acids.

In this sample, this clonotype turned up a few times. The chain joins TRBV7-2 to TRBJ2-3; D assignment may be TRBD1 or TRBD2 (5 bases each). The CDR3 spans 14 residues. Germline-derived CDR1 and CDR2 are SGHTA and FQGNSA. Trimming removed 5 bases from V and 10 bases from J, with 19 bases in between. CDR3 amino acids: CASSPAGTKVPQYF. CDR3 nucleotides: TGTGCCAGCAGCCCGGCCGGGACCAAAGTCCCGCAGTATTTT.

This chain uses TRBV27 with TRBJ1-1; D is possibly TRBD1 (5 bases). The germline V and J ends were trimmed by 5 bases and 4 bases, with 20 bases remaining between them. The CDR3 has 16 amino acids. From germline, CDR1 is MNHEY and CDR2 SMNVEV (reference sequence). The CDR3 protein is CASSLSPGAMGTEAFF. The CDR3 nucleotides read TGTGCCAGCAGTCTCTCCCCCGGGGCGATGGGCACTGAAGCTTTCTTT.

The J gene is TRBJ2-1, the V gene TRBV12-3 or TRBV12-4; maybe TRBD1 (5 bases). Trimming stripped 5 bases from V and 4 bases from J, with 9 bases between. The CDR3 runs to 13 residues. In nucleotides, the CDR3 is TGTGCCAGCAGTATCAGACAGTACAATGAGCAGTTCTTC. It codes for CASSIRQYNEQFF.

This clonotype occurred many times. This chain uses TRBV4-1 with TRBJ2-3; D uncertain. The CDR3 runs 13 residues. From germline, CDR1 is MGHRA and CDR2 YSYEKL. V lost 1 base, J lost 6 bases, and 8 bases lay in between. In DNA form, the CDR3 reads TGCGCCAGCAGCCAAGTACAGTTCGATACGCAGTATTTT. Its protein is CASSQVQFDTQYF.